One T cell receptor (beta chain) is described in this entry. The entry originates in a study of T cell responses to AZD1222 COVID-19 vaccine. Assay used: immunoSEQ multiplex PCR; TCRdb lists only in-frame clones, some missing. This table has 100,000 to 150,000 clones, around 92% appearing once. Germline CDR1 LNHDA, CDR2 SQIVND (reference sequence). This CDR3 comprises 12 residues. The V and J ends lost 3 bases and 11 bases, in that order; junction bases with no gene match: 3. This receptor was obtained from an adult in good health. The sample was peripheral blood, taken on day 0 of AZD1222 vaccination. The chain recombines TRBV19 with TRBJ1-5; 8 bases fit TRBD1. The chain's CDR3 is CASSIGQGAQHF. Here the CDR3 DNA reads TGTGCCAGTAGTATCGGACAGGGCGCCCAGCATTTT.